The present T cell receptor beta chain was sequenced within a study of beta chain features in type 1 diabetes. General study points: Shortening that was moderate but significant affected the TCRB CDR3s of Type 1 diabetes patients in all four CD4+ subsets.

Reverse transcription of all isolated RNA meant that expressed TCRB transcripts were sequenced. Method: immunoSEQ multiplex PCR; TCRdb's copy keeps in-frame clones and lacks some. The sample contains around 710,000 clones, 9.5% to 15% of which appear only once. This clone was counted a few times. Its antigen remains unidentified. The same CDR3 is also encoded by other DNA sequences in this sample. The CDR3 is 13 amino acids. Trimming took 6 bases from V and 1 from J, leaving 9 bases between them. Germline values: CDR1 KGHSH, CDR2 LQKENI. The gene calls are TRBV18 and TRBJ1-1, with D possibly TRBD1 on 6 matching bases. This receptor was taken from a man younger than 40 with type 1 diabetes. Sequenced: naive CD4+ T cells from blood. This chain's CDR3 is CASSSGENTEAFF. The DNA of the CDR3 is TGTGCCAGCTCGTCAGGGGAGAACACTGAAGCTTTCTTT.